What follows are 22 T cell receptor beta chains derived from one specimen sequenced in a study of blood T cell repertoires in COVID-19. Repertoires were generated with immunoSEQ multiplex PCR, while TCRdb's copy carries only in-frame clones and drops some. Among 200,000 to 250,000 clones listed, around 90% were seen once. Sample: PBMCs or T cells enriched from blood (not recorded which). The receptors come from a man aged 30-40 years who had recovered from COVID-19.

The CDR3 here is CASSISGVHTSYEQYF. The CDR3 nucleotides are TGTGCCAGTAGTATATCAGGGGTCCATACCTCCTACGAGCAGTACTTC. The chain employs TRBV19 and TRBJ2-7; tentatively, D is TRBD1 (6 bases). V shed 2 bases and J shed 0 bases, with 14 bases lying between them. The CDR3 has 16 residues. In germline, CDR1 is LNHDA, CDR2 SQIVND (reference sequence).

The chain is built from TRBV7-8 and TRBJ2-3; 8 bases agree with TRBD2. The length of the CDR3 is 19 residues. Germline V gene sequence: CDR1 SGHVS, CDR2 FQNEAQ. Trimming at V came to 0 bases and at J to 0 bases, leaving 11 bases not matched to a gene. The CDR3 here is CASSLARFSTSGSTDTQYF. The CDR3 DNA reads TGTGCCAGCAGCTTAGCTCGGTTTAGTACTAGCGGTAGCACAGATACGCAGTATTTT.

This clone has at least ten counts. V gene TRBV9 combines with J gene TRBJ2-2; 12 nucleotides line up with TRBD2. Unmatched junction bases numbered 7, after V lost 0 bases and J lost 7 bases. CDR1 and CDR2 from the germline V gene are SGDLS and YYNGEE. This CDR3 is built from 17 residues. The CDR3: CASSVAGTSGSGGELFF. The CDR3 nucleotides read TGTGCCAGCAGCGTAGCAGGGACTAGCGGGTCTGGCGGGGAGCTGTTTTTT.

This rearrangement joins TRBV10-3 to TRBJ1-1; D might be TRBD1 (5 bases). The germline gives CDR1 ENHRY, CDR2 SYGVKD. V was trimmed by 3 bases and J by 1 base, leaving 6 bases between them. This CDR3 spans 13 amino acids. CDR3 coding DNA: TGTGCCATCAGTGACAGGGAGAACACTGAAGCTTTCTTT. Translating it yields CAISDRENTEAFF.

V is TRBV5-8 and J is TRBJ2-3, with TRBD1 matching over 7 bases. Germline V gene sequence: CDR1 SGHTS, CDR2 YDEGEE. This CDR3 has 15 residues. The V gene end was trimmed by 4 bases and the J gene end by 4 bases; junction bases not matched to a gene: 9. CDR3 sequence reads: CASSKGTVAPDTQYF. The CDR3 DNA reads TGTGCCAGCAGCAAAGGGACAGTGGCCCCAGATACGCAGTATTTT.

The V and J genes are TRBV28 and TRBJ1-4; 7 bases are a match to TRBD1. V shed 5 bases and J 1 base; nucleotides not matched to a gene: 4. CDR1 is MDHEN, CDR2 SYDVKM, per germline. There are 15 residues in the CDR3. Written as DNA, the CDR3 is TGTGCCAGCAGTCTCCAGGGGGGAACTAATGAAAAACTGTTTTTT. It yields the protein CASSLQGGTNEKLFF.

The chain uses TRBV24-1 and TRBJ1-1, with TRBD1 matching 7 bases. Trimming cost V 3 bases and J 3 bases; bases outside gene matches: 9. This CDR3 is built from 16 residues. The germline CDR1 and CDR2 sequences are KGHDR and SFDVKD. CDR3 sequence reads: CATSDHSGGLDTEAFF. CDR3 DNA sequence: TGTGCCACCAGTGATCACTCAGGGGGGTTGGACACTGAAGCTTTCTTT.

CDR3 amino acids: CASSLPTRGKYEQYF. In DNA, the CDR3 is TGCGCCAGCAGCCTTCCAACTAGGGGGAAGTACGAGCAGTACTTC. The chain employs TRBV4-1 and TRBJ2-7, with D perhaps TRBD1 (6 bases). Trimming stripped 4 bases from V and 4 bases from J, with 17 bases between. CDR1 and CDR2 (germline): MGHRA, YSYEKL. This CDR3 has 15 residues.

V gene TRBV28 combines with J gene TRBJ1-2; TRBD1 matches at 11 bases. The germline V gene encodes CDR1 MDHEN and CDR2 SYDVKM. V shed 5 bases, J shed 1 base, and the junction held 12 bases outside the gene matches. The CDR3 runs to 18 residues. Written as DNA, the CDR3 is TGTGCCAGCAGTGCCCCGGGACAGGGGGTCCGGGTTAACTATGGCTACACCTTC. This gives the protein CASSAPGQGVRVNYGYTF.

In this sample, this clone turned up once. The CDR3 coding sequence is TGCGCCAGCAGCCAAGGTCGAGCGGGAGTAAGAGGGGCCTACAATGAGCAGTTCTTC. This gives the protein CASSQGRAGVRGAYNEQFF. The chain employs TRBV4-1 and TRBJ2-1, with 8 positions matching TRBD2. Germline V gene data show CDR1 as MGHRA and CDR2 as YSYEKL. V lost 1 base and J lost 2; bases outside the gene matches: 13. This CDR3 spans 19 amino acids.

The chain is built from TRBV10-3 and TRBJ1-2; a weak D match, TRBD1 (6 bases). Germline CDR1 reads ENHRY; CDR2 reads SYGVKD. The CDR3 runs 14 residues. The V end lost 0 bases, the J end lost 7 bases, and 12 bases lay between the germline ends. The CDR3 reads CAISESRGLSGYTF. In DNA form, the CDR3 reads TGTGCCATCAGTGAGTCGAGGGGGTTGAGTGGCTACACCTTC.

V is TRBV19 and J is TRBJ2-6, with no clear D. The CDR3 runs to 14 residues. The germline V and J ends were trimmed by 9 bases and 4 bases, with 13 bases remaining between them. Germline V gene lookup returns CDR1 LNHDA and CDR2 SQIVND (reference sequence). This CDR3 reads CASDISRGANVLTF. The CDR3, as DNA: TGTGCCAGCGATATCTCGCGGGGGGCCAACGTCCTGACTTTC.

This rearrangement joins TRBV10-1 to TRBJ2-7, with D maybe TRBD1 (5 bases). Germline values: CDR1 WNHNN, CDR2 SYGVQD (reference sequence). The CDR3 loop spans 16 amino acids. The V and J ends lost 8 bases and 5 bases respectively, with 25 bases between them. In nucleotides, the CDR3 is TGCGCCAGCTTTCATGGGGCGGCAATTCCATTCCACGAGCAGTACTTC. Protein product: CASFHGAAIPFHEQYF.

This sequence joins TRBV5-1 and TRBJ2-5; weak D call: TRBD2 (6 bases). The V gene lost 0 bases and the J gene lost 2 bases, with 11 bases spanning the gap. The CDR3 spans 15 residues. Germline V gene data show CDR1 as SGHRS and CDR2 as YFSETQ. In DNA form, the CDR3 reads TGCGCCAGCAGCTTGGTCGGCGGGACGCAAGAGACCCAGTACTTC. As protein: CASSLVGGTQETQYF.

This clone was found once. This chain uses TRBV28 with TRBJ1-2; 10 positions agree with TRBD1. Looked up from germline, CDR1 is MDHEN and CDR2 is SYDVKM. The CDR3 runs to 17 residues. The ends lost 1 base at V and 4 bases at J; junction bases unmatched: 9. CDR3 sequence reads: CASSLYIVGQGTYGYTF. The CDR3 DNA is TGTGCCAGCAGTTTATATATCGTGGGACAGGGGACCTATGGCTACACCTTC.

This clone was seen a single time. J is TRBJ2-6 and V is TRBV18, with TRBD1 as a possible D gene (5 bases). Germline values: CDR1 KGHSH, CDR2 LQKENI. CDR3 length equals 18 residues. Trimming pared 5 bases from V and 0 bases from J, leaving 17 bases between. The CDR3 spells CASSGSDSVSSGANVLTF. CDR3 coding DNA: TGTGCCAGCTCAGGCAGTGACAGTGTTAGCTCTGGGGCCAACGTCCTGACTTTC.

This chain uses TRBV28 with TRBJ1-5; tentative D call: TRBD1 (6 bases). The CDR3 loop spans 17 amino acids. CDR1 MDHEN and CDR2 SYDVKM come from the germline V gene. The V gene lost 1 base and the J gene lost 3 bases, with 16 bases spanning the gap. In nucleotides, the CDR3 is TGTGCCAGCAGTTTATCCGGGACACCAGGCCTCAATCAGCCCCAGCATTTT. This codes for CASSLSGTPGLNQPQHF.

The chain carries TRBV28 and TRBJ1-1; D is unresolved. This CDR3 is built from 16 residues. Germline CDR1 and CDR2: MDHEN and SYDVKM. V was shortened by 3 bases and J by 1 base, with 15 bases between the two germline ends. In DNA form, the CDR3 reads TGTGCCAGCAGTTTCGCCCCGCCGGGTACGAACACTGAAGCTTTCTTT. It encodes CASSFAPPGTNTEAFF.

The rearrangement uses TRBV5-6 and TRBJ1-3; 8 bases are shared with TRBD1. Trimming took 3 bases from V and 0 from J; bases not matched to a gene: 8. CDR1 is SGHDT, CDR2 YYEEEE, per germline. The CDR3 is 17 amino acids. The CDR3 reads CASSWGQVYPSGNTIYF. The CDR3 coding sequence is TGTGCCAGCAGCTGGGGACAGGTATACCCCTCTGGAAACACCATATATTTT.

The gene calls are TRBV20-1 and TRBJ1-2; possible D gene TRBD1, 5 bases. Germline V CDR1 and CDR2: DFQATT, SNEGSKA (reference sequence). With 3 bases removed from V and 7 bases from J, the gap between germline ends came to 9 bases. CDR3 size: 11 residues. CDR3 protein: CSASRVGGYTF. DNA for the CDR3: TGCAGTGCTAGCAGGGTTGGTGGCTACACCTTC.

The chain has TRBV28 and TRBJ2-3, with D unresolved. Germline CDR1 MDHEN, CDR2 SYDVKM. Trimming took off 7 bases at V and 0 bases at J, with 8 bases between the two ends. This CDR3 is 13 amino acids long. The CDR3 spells CASKESSTDTQYF. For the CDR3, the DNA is TGTGCCAGCAAAGAGTCGAGCACAGATACGCAGTATTTT.

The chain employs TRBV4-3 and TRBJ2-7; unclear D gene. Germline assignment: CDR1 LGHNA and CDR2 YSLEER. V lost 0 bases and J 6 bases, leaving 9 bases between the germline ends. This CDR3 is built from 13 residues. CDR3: CASSQDENREQYF. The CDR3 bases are TGCGCCAGCAGCCAAGATGAGAACCGCGAGCAGTACTTC.